Given below is one TCR beta chain in context. Its antigen remains undetermined. Base qualities are not at hand, and no much larger clone is one base apart. Enrolling through a virtual design, the prospective study's participants ranged in age from roughly 18 to 100 years and lived across around 25 United States geographic areas. Cohort assignment in the prospective study relied on participant-reported clinical history from a screening survey and a study questionnaire. Exposed participants had been in contact with someone with a PCR-confirmed or clinician-diagnosed COVID-19 case within 2 weeks of study entry. In the prospective study, mobile phlebotomists collected whole blood, serum and a nasopharyngeal or oropharyngeal swab from each participant. Over a roughly 2-month period, participants in the prospective study had the option of providing additional blood draws and questionnaires. Prospective study blood samples were shipped either frozen or at room temperature before DNA extraction.

The immunoSEQ Assay, a bias-controlled multiplex PCR, was used to amplify TCRbeta CDR3 regions from genomic DNA. For the original study's pipeline: The number of nucleated cells in each sample was estimated by amplification of reference gene primers within the assay. To quantify the absolute abundance of each unique TCRbeta CDR3 rearrangement, sequence reads were collapsed and filtered. For each sample, productive Simpson clonality was calculated as the square root of Simpson's diversity index over productive rearrangements. TCRdb provides this immuneACCESS table in a form limited to in-frame rearrangements. Some clones are lacking; in checked studies, under half of them reflect an unresolved V gene, and why the rest are absent is not known. For V, J and clone size, that table is used; D and trimming come from the DNA. The sample table contains 150,000 to 200,000 clones; only one count was recorded for approximately 88% of them. The ten largest clones capture about 5.2% of the sample.

The data stem from a study of blood T cell repertoires in COVID-19 (TCRdb year 2020). In the study overall: The collaborator samples originated in the United States, Italy and Spain and spanned the acute and convalescent phases of COVID-19. Where available, HLA class I and class II types were taken from metadata supplied by the sample provider and were not determined by assay-based typing. Sample metadata almost always included a de-identified subject ID, COVID-19 status, age in years and sex. The repertoires were released in a freely available public database meant as a resource for research on the immune response to SARS-CoV-2. The dataset comprised deeply sampled blood TCRbeta repertoires from subjects exposed to, actively infected with, or recovered from COVID-19. The samples were drawn from the first 160 participants of the ongoing ImmuneRACE study and from 1,200 or so subjects provided by 6 global collaborators. The material from the prospective study consisted of cDNA or gDNA derived from T cells, B-cell-depleted T cells, or PBMCs. The paper's findings and limits, for the study overall: The amount of clinical and demographic metadata varied by source and participant and was provided uncurated.

Via the germline V gene, CDR1 is MDHEN and CDR2 SYDVKM. At the junction V is shortened by 4 bases and J by 3 bases; bases outside the gene matches: 6. The CDR3 sequence holds 15 residues, the cysteine and phenylalanine included. The DNA shown is the 45-base CDR3, in frame from base 1. Sequenced: PBMCs or T cells enriched from blood (not recorded which). This receptor was obtained from a man aged 65 to 85 who had been exposed to COVID-19. The chain is made from TRBV28 and TRBJ1-2; 9 central bases correspond to TRBD1. Here is the DNA: TGTGCCAGCAGTTCCGGGACAGGGAAACACTATGGCTACACCTTC. Its product reads: CASSSGTGKHYGYTF.